The T cell receptor beta chain under discussion was sequenced for a study of CD4 T cells in relation to SARS-CoV-2 and coronaviruses. TCRdb keeps only in-frame clones here, not all; method: immunoSEQ multiplex PCR. Among roughly 45,000 clones listed, about four fifths were seen once. A note on this clone: Antigen specificity is unknown.

The CDR3 length is 13 residues. The V segment lost 7 bases and the J segment 0 bases; nucleotides outside the gene matches: 3. Germline CDR1 reads MDHEN; CDR2 reads SYDVKM. The sample taken for sequencing was naive CD4+ T cells from PBMCs, cultured in vitro. Subset specified: naive CD4+ T cells isolated by negative enrichment. The source of this sequence is an adult with COVID-19. V and J are TRBV28 and TRBJ2-7, with TRBD2 matching 7 bases. The CDR3 DNA is TGTGCCAGCACCCTAGCGGACTCCTACGAGCAGTACTTC. This codes for CASTLADSYEQYF.